The entry below describes one T cell receptor beta chain. V lost 1 base to trimming and J lost 1 base; unmatched junction nucleotides: 3. The germline gives CDR1 SEHNR, CDR2 FQNEAQ (reference sequence). The CDR3 loop spans 15 amino acids. Here immunoSEQ multiplex PCR was the method, and the copy in TCRdb shows in-frame clones only, minus some. The table shows hundreds of thousands of clones, with around 89% occurring only once. This sample is part of a study of shared T cell receptors in the human thymus. In addition, the sample was reused for a study of human thymus T cells. That source notes: Use of V and J genes seemed skewed within the thymic and blood repertoires. As related research reported, thymic repertoires overlapped highly among unrelated individuals.

Source material: thymocytes. The J gene is TRBJ1-1, the V gene TRBV7-9; 7 bases align to TRBD1. This TCR came from a boy less than two years old with a congenital heart defect. CDR3 bases: TGTGCCAGCAGCTTAGGACAGGGTTCGAACACTGAAGCTTTCTTT. Encoded protein: CASSLGQGSNTEAFF.